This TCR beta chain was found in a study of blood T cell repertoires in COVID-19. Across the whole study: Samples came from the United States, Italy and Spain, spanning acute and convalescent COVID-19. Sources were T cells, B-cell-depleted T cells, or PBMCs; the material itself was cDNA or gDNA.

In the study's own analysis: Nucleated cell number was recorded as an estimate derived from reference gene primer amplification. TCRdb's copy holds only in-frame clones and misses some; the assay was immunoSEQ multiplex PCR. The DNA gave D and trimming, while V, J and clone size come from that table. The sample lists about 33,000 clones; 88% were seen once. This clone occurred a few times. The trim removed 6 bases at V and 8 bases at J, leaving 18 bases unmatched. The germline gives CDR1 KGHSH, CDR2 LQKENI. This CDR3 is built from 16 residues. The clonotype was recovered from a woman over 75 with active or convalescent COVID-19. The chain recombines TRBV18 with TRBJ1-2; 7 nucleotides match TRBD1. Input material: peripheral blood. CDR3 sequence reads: CASSYLGGTALEGYTF. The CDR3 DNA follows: TGTGCCAGCTCTTACCTCGGCGGGACAGCCCTAGAAGGCTACACCTTC. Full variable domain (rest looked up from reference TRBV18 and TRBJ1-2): NAGVMQNPRHLVRRRGQEARLRCSPMKGHSHVYWYRQLPEEGLKFMVYLQKENIIDESGMPKERFSAEFPKEGPSILRIQQVVRGDSAAYFCASSYLGGTALEGYTFGSGTRLTVV.